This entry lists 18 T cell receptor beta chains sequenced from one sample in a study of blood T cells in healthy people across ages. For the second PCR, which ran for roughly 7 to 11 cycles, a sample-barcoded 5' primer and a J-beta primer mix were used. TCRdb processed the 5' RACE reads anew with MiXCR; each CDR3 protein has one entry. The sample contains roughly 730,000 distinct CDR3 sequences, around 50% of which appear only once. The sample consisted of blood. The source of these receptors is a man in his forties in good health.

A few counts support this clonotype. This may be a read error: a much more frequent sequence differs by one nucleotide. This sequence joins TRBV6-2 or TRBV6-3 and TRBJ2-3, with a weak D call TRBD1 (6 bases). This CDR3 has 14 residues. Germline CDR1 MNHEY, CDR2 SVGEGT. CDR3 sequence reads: CAGSPRGFTDTQYF. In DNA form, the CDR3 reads TGTGCCGGCAGTCCCAGGGGCTTCACAGATACGCAGTATTTT.

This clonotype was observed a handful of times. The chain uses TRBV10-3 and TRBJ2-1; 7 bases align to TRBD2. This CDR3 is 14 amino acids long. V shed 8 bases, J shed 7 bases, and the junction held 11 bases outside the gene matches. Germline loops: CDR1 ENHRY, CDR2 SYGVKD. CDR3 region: CAIESGLGGNEQFF. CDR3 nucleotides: TGTGCCATCGAGTCGGGACTGGGAGGGAATGAGCAGTTCTTC.

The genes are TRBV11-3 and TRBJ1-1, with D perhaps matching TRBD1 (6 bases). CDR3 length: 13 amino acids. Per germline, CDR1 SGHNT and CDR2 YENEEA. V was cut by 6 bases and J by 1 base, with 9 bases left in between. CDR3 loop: CASRGATNTEAFF. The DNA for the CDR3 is TGTGCCAGCAGGGGGGCGACGAACACTGAAGCTTTCTTT.

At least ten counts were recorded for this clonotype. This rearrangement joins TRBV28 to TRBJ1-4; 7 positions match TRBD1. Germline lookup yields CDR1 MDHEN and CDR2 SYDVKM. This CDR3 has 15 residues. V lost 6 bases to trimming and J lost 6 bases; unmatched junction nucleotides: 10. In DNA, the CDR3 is TGTGCCAGCAGCTTCACAGGGGTGGGGGATGAAAAACTGTTTTTT. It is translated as CASSFTGVGDEKLFF.

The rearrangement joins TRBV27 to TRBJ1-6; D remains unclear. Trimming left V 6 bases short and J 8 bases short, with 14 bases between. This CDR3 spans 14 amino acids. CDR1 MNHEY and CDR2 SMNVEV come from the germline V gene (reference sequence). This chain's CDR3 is CASRPGPRDSPLHF. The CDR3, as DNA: TGTGCCAGCAGGCCGGGCCCCCGTGATTCACCCCTCCACTTT.

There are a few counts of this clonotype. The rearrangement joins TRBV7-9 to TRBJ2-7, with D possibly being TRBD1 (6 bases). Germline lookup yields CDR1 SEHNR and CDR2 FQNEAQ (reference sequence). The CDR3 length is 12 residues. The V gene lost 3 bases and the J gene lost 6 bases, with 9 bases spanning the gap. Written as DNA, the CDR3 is TGTGCCAGCAGCTTTATCAGGGGCGAGCAGTACTTC. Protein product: CASSFIRGEQYF. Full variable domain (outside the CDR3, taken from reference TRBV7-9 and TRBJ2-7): DTGVSQNPRHKITKRGQNVTFRCDPISEHNRLYWYRQTLGQGPEFLTYFQNEAQLEKSRLLSDRFSAERPKGSFSTLEIQRTEQGDSAMYLCASSFIRGEQYFGPGTRLTVT.

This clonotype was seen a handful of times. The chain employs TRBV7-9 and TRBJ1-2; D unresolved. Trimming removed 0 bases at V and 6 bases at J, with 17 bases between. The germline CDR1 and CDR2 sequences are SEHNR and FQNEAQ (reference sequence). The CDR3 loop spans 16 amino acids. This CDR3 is CASSLAAVRPKNGYTF. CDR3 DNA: TGTGCCAGCAGCTTAGCCGCTGTCAGGCCTAAGAATGGCTACACCTTC.

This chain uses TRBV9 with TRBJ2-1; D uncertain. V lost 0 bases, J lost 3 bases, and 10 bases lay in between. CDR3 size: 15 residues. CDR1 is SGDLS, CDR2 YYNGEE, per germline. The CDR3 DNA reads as TGTGCCAGCAGCGTAGCTCCCTACAGCTACAATGAGCAGTTCTTC. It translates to CASSVAPYSYNEQFF.

CDR3 sequence (DNA): TGTGCCAGCAGCTACGGGGGACGCACAGATACGCAGTATTTT. Translating it yields CASSYGGRTDTQYF. This rearrangement joins TRBV11-3 to TRBJ2-3; maybe TRBD2 (6 bases). Trimming stripped 4 bases from V and 1 base from J, with 9 bases between. The CDR3 is 14 residues long. CDR1 is SGHNT, CDR2 YENEEA, per germline.

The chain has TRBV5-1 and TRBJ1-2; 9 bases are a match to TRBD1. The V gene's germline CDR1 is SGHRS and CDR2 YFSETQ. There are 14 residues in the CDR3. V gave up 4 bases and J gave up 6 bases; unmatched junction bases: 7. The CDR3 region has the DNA TGCGCCAGCAGCGGAACGACAGGGGGTAATGGCTACACCTTC. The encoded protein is CASSGTTGGNGYTF.

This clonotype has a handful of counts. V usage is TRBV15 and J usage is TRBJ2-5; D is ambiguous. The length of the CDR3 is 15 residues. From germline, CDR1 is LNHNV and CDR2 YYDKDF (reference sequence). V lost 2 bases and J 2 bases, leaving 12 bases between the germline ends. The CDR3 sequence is CATSRQLGKQETQYF. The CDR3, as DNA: TGTGCCACCAGCAGACAGCTGGGTAAGCAAGAGACCCAGTACTTC.

CDR3 bases: TGTGCCAGCAGCTTGGCAGGGTTATCGGAGACCCAGTACTTC. Encoded protein: CASSLAGLSETQYF. This chain connects TRBV5-5 to TRBJ2-5, with D tentatively TRBD1 (5 bases). Germline values: CDR1 SGHKS, CDR2 YYEKEE (reference sequence). V was clipped by 0 bases and J by 5 bases, with 11 bases between them. The CDR3 covers 14 residues. Supplemented by reference TRBV5-5 and TRBJ2-5, the full variable domain reads DAGVTQSPTHLIKTRGQQVTLRCSPISGHKSVSWYQQVLGQGPQFIFQYYEKEERGRGNFPDRFSARQFPNYSSELNVNALLLGDSALYLCASSLAGLSETQYFGPGTRLLVL.

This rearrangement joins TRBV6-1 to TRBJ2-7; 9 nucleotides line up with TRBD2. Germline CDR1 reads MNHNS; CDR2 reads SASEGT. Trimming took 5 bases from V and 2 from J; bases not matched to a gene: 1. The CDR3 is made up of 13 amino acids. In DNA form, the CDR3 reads TGTGCCAGCAGTTGGACTAGCGCCTACGAGCAGTACTTC. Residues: CASSWTSAYEQYF.

The chain's CDR3 is CATSGDRAWNEQFF. Written as DNA, the CDR3 is TGTGCCACCAGTGGGGACAGGGCGTGGAATGAGCAGTTCTTC. The rearrangement links TRBV24-1 to TRBJ2-1; TRBD1 matches 9 bases. The CDR3 runs 14 residues. Germline V gene data show CDR1 as KGHDR and CDR2 as SFDVKD. The junction had 5 bases not matched to a gene; V was cut back by 5 bases and J by 7 bases.

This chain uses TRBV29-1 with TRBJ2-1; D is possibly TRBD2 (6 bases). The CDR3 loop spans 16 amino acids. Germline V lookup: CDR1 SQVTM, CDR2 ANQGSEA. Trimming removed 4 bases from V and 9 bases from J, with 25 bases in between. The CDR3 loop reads CSVGNAGQVGHREQFF. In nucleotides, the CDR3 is TGCAGCGTTGGAAACGCGGGGCAAGTGGGGCACCGTGAGCAGTTCTTC.

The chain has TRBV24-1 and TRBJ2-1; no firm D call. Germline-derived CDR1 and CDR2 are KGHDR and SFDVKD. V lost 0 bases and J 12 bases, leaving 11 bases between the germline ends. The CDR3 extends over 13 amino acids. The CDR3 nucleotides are TGTGCCACCAGTGATTTGTTGCAAGCGAGGCAGTTCTTC. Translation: CATSDLLQARQFF.

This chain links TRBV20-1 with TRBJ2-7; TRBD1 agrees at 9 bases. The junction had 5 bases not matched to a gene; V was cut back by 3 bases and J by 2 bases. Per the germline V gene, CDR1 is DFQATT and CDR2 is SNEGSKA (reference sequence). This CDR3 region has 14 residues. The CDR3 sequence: CSASRHRGPYEQYF. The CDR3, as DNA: TGCAGTGCTAGTCGTCACAGGGGGCCCTACGAGCAGTACTTC.

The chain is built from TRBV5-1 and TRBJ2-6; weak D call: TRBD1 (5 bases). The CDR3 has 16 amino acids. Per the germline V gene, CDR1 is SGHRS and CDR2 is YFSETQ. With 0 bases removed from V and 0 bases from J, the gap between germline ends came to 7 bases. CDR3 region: CASSLEQASGANVLTF. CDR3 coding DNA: TGCGCCAGCAGCTTGGAACAGGCCTCTGGGGCCAACGTCCTGACTTTC. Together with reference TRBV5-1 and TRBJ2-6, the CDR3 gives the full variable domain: KAGVTQTPRYLIKTRGQQVTLSCSPISGHRSVSWYQQTPGQGLQFLFEYFSETQRNKGNFPGRFSGRQFSNSRSEMNVSTLELGDSALYLCASSLEQASGANVLTFGAGSRLTVL.